The clone carrying this T cell receptor beta chain was seen a few times. Antigen specificity is unknown. The CDR3 is made up of 14 amino acids. Trimming took 7 bases from V and 3 from J; bases not matched to a gene: 6. Germline V CDR1 and CDR2: SGHTA, FQGNSA. Noted time point: persistent/refractory GD, antithyroid drugs over 5 years with positive TRAb. PBMC RNA was the source of the TCR library. Roughly 10 milliliters of peripheral blood were taken and placed in EDTA tubes. Researchers made TCR beta libraries by using iRepertoire HTBI primers and running Arm-PCR on CDR3 regions. MiXCR, applied by TCRdb to the multiplex PCR reads, yields one record per CDR3 protein. The data show roughly 700,000 distinct CDR3 sequences, about 32% seen once. This sample is part of a study of regulatory T cells in long-lasting Graves disease. Study details: More than 5 years of antithyroid drugs with positive TSH receptor antibodies defined persistent Graves' disease. Regarding the study as a whole: Persistent cases of Graves' showed reduced TCR diversity relative to newly diagnosed patients. Persistent disease was characterized by preferential usage of TRBV28, TRBJ1-2 and TRBJ2-5.

V gene TRBV7-2 combines with J gene TRBJ1-1; 9 bases fit TRBD1. Specimen: peripheral blood mononuclear cells (PBMCs), collected when the disease was refractory, from a patient treated with antithyroid drugs. This receptor was obtained from a female donor with Graves disease. In DNA, the CDR3 is TGTGCCAGCACCCCACGGGACAGGGACACTGAAGCTTTCTTT. Its translation is CASTPRDRDTEAFF.